The 13 T cell receptor beta chains below were found in one sample sequenced in a study of T cells expressing NK-cell markers. TCRdb re-analyzed the 5' RACE reads; it lists each CDR3 protein once, without DNA. This table holds fewer than 400,000 distinct CDR3 sequences. Sequencing input: blood T cells: a sorted CD56 or NKG2C T cell subset, CD4+ or CD8+ T cells, or bulk PBMC T cells (not recorded which). Receptors were obtained from a man aged 18 to 69 in good health.

The chain recombines TRBV5-1 with TRBJ2-3. The CDR3 covers 15 residues. The V gene's germline CDR1 is SGHRS and CDR2 YFSETQ. The CDR3 sequence is CASSLATVFTDTQYF.

V is TRBV7-7 and J is TRBJ2-2; TCRdb outputs TRBD1, but without DNA this stays unchecked. The CDR3 length is 13 residues. Per germline, CDR1 SSHAT and CDR2 FNYEAQ (reference sequence). The CDR3 protein is CASRGQNTGELFF.

This sequence joins TRBV18 and TRBJ1-2; with no DNA, the TCRdb D assignment of TRBD1 cannot be verified. CDR3 length: 16 amino acids. Germline CDR1 and CDR2: KGHSH and LQKENI. The CDR3 spells CASSPEEGALWYGYTF.

The gene calls are TRBV5-1 and TRBJ2-6. Germline-derived CDR1 and CDR2 are SGHRS and YFSETQ. The CDR3 has 15 amino acids. CDR3 region: CASSPSYSGANVLTF.

V gene TRBV29-1 combines with J gene TRBJ2-4; as DNA is missing, the TRBD1 call by TCRdb cannot be tested. Germline lookup yields CDR1 SQVTM and CDR2 ANQGSEA. The length of the CDR3 is 13 residues. The CDR3 region is CSVRPGQGNIQYF.

The chain is built from TRBV20-1 and TRBJ1-5; without DNA, the TCRdb call of TRBD1 cannot be checked. CDR1 and CDR2 from the germline V gene are DFQATT and SNEGSKA (reference sequence). The CDR3 totals 15 residues. The CDR3 region is CSASLQGASNQPQHF.

V usage is TRBV4-1 and J usage is TRBJ2-1; TCRdb calls TRBD2, which cannot be checked without DNA. The CDR3 is made up of 18 amino acids. The germline V gene has CDR1 MGHRA and CDR2 YSYEKL. This chain's CDR3 is CASSQGLAGGHSYNEQFF.

The rearrangement joins TRBV25-1 to TRBJ2-2. CDR1 is MGHDK, CDR2 SYGVNS, per germline. The CDR3 sequence is 15 residues long. The CDR3 is CASSEYNPDTGELFF.

CDR3 loop: CASNHRTEQETQYF. The rearrangement joins TRBV7-9 to TRBJ2-5; TCRdb picks TRBD1, but there is no DNA to check that call. This CDR3 has 14 amino acids. The germline V gene encodes CDR1 SEHNR and CDR2 FQNEAQ (reference sequence).

The J gene is TRBJ2-1, the V gene TRBV28; TCRdb designates TRBD2, a call that cannot be tested without DNA. The CDR3 runs 16 residues. Germline values: CDR1 MDHEN, CDR2 SYDVKM. The CDR3 loop reads CASSLIQASAGNEQFF. Full variable domain (remainder filled in from reference TRBV28 and TRBJ2-1): DVKVTQSSRYLVKRTGEKVFLECVQDMDHENMFWYRQDPGLGLRLIYFSYDVKMKEKGDIPEGYSVSREKKERFSLILESASTNQTSMYLCASSLIQASAGNEQFFGPGTRLTVL.

V gene TRBV2 combines with J gene TRBJ1-2. CDR1 SNHLY and CDR2 FYNNEI come from the germline V gene. The CDR3 has 12 amino acids. The CDR3 loop reads CASRNLGSGYTF.

The V gene is TRBV21-1, the J gene TRBJ2-3; the D call of TRBD2 rests on TCRdb alone, since no DNA is present to check it. TRBV21-1 is noted as a pseudogene. CDR3 length: 18 residues. The CDR3 protein is CASNSWRPSGEFMDTQYF.

The CDR3 reads CASSKEGVKNSPLHF. This chain links TRBV7-3 with TRBJ1-6; the D call of TRBD1 rests on TCRdb alone, since no DNA is present to check it. The CDR3 runs 15 residues. Germline CDR1 SGHTA, CDR2 FQGTGA.